This T cell receptor (beta chain) derives from a study of blood T cells in healthy people across ages. For the second PCR, which ran for about 7 to 11 cycles, a sample-barcoded 5' primer and a J-beta primer mix were used. Tagging of each cDNA molecule was performed by a template-switch adaptor with 12 random nucleotides. TCRdb passed the 5' RACE reads through MiXCR, listing each CDR3 protein once. The table has 1.2 million to 1.5 million distinct CDR3 sequences, around 59% seen once. Notes on this clonotype: Its antigen remains unidentified.

Germline V gene sequence: CDR1 ENHRY, CDR2 SYGVKD. V trimming: 2 bases; J trimming: 4 bases; junction bases outside the gene matches: 4. The CDR3 is 16 amino acids. Study results and caveats: Across the age range, TCR beta diversity per million T cells fell in a roughly linear way. CMV status of donors was unknown, possibly confounding expanded clonotype changes.

The origin of this receptor is a man between 18 and 29 years old in good health. Sequenced sample: blood. This sequence joins TRBV10-3 and TRBJ2-2, with TRBD2 matching 10 bases. As DNA, the CDR3 is TGTGCCATCAGTGAGCCCCCTAGCGGGGGCACCGGGGAGCTGTTTTTT. This translates into CAISEPPSGGTGELFF.